This TCR beta chain was sequenced in a study of tumor and adjacent non-tumor tissue in lung cancer. This sample's RNA came from whole unsorted tissue. This non-tumor lung sample came from over 3 cm beyond the tumor edge. With regard to this clonotype: The junction departs from germline at one end; a sequencing error may be responsible.

The library came from three nested PCR rounds adapted from ARM-PCR protocols. TCRdb re-analysed the multiplex PCR reads in MiXCR, keeping a single row per CDR3 protein. The repertoire holds 50,000 or so distinct CDR3 sequences, with about 70% as singletons. CDR1 is MNHEY and CDR2 is SVGEGT in the germline V gene. The length of the CDR3 is 14 residues. Sequencing input: distant non-tumor lung tissue. The TCR originated in a woman aged 55 to 70 with non-small cell lung cancer. The gene calls are TRBV6-2 or TRBV6-3 and TRBJ2-7, with D tentatively TRBD1 or TRBD2 (5 bases each). The CDR3 nucleotides read TGTGCCAACAGCAGAGGACGGGGACCTTACGAACAGTACTTC. Translation: CANSRGRGPYEQYF.